This T cell receptor beta chain appears in the sequencing data of a study of technical replicates of blood from a few donors. V shed 6 bases and J 8 bases; nucleotides not matched to a gene: 13. The CDR3 runs to 15 residues. The germline CDR1 and CDR2 sequences are MGHRA and YSYEKL. Libraries were prepared by immunoSEQ multiplex PCR; TCRdb keeps only in-frame clonotypes and omits some of them. The sample lists 98,000 or so clones; around 95% were seen once. The chain uses TRBV4-1 and TRBJ2-1; 7 bases line up with TRBD1. Sequencing used T cells isolated from PBMCs. The sequence was obtained from a human donor in good health. CDR3 residues: CASSYNPVTGHEQFF. CDR3 DNA: TGCGCCAGCAGTTACAATCCCGTGACAGGGCATGAGCAGTTCTTC.